The clone carrying this T cell receptor beta chain was recorded many times. The time point here: before trial treatment. Every donor's regimen consisted of nivolumab, ipilimumab, aspirin, low-dose cyclophosphamide and low-dose radiotherapy. CDR1 and CDR2 from the germline V gene are SGDLS and YYNGEE. The CDR3 contains 15 residues. The V gene end was trimmed by 4 bases and the J gene end by 5 bases; junction bases not matched to a gene: 5. TRAV and TRBV primers primed cDNA for both TCRalpha and TCRbeta. TCR amplification involved 20 PCR cycles with a constant-region primer and V-primer adapter. TCRdb processed the reads anew with MiXCR; each CDR3 protein has one entry. This sample has over 65,000 distinct CDR3 sequences, with 15% to 20% found just once. These data come from a study of low-dose radiotherapy and immunotherapy resistance in tumors.

The clonotype comes from a male donor with prostate cancer. The chain couples TRBV9 to TRBJ2-4, with 11 positions matching TRBD1. This specimen was PBMCs, taken before treatment. CDR3 DNA sequence: TGTGCCAGCAGCCTGGGGACAGGGGGAGAAAACATTCAGTACTTC. Translated, it gives CASSLGTGGENIQYF.